Below are 32 T cell receptor beta chains sequenced from a single sample in a study of vaccination and CD4 T cells after COVID-19. Described treatment: approximately nine-day PBMC culture with coronavirus spike peptide pools or control peptides (ViraFEST assay). Their specific antigens are unknown. Sequencing of DNA taken from cultured CD4+ T cells relied on the Oncomine TCR Beta short-read assay. Each CDR3 protein is one row after TCRdb ran MiXCR on the PCR reads. The sample yields over 11,000 distinct CDR3 sequences, less than 70% seen once. Sequenced sample: CD4+ T cells from blood, cultured in vitro. All receptors derive from a human donor who had recovered from COVID-19.

This clonotype has just a few counts. This chain uses TRBV7-2 with TRBJ1-1; D is unresolved. Deletions cut 0 bases from V and 9 bases from J, with 8 bases between. The germline CDR1 and CDR2 sequences are SGHTA and FQGNSA. The CDR3 covers 12 residues. The CDR3 DNA reads as TGTGCCAGCAGCTTAGCCAGCCAGCAAGCTTTCTTT. Encoded protein: CASSLASQQAFF. Filled out from reference TRBV7-2 and TRBJ1-1, the complete variable domain reads GAGVSQSPSNKVTEKGKDVELRCDPISGHTALYWYRQSLGQGLEFLIYFQGNSAPDKSGLPSDRFSAERTGGSVSTLTIQRTQQEDSAVYLCASSLASQQAFFGQGTRLTVV.

The DNA for the CDR3 is TGTGCCAGCAGTTACAGGGGCCTAACGGTCGAGCAGTACTTC. Translated, it gives CASSYRGLTVEQYF. This chain joins TRBV6-5 and TRBJ2-7; possible D gene TRBD1, 5 bases. The V gene lost 2 bases and the J gene lost 6 bases, with 14 bases spanning the gap. CDR1 is MNHEY and CDR2 is SVGAGI in the germline V gene. This CDR3 has 14 amino acids.

This clonotype came up a few times. The chain uses TRBV20-1 and TRBJ2-3; 11 nucleotides match TRBD2. After removal of 3 bases from V and 1 base from J, the junction contained 12 bases not matched to a gene. The CDR3 sequence is 18 residues long. Germline V gene data show CDR1 as DFQATT and CDR2 as SNEGSKA (reference sequence). This CDR3 reads CSASTSGIAGGGTDTQYF. The CDR3 DNA follows: TGCAGTGCTAGCACCTCAGGAATAGCGGGAGGGGGCACAGATACGCAGTATTTT.

This sequence joins TRBV6-1 and TRBJ2-2; D unclear. Germline V gene sequence: CDR1 MNHNS, CDR2 SASEGT. The CDR3 is made up of 10 amino acids. V was trimmed by 7 bases and J by 7 bases, leaving 4 bases between them. For the CDR3, the DNA is TGTGCCAGCAACGGCGGGGAGCTGTTTTTT. Translated, it gives CASNGGELFF.

In its sample, this clonotype was seen a few times. The chain links TRBV27 to TRBJ1-6; the D gene is possibly TRBD1 (6 bases). V lost 6 bases to trimming and J lost 9 bases, with 15 bases between them. Germline CDR1 and CDR2: MNHEY and SMNVEV (reference sequence). The CDR3 is 14 residues long. The CDR3 coding sequence is TGTGCCAGCAGCGACGGACAGTTACTTTCACCCCTCCACTTT. As protein: CASSDGQLLSPLHF.

The V and J genes are TRBV21-1 and TRBJ2-3; the table assigns TRBD2, which was not confirmed against the DNA. TRBV21-1 is flagged as a pseudogene. The CDR3 extends over 16 amino acids. This chain's CDR3 is CASSKCPTVFTDTQYF. The CDR3 nucleotides are TGTGCCAGCAGCAAGTGCCCTACAGTATTCACAGATACGCAGTATTTT.

CDR3 in DNA: TGTGCCAGTAGTAGCGCCGCTCCGGGACAGATAACTCGTGAGCAGTACTTC. It codes for CASSSAAPGQITREQYF. This chain uses TRBV19 with TRBJ2-7; TRBD1 matches 7 bases. Germline V CDR1 and CDR2: LNHDA, SQIVND (reference sequence). V shed 4 bases, J shed 7 bases, and the junction held 19 bases outside the gene matches. The CDR3 runs 17 residues.

The V gene is TRBV19, the J gene TRBJ2-3; D perhaps matches TRBD2 (6 bases). With 9 bases removed from V and 4 bases from J, the gap between germline ends came to 17 bases. This CDR3 has 14 residues. CDR1 and CDR2 from the germline V gene are LNHDA and SQIVND (reference sequence). The CDR3 bases are TGTGCCAGCCAGCGAACCCCGGGAGCAGATACGCAGTATTTT. Translating it yields CASQRTPGADTQYF.

The chain carries TRBV19 and TRBJ1-1; D remains ambiguous. V was cut by 3 bases and J by 4 bases, with 12 bases left in between. Germline CDR1 reads LNHDA; CDR2 reads SQIVND (reference sequence). The CDR3 runs 14 residues. The CDR3 is CASSIGGWPTEAFF. The CDR3, as DNA: TGTGCCAGTAGTATTGGCGGGTGGCCCACTGAAGCTTTCTTT.

V is TRBV2 and J is TRBJ1-5; no clear D gene. Germline assignment: CDR1 SNHLY and CDR2 FYNNEI. CDR3 length: 12 amino acids. V dropped 6 bases and J dropped 4 bases, with 7 bases sitting between them. CDR3 sequence: CASRPINQPQHF. The DNA for the CDR3 is TGTGCCAGCAGGCCGATAAATCAGCCCCAGCATTTT.

The chain has TRBV20-1 and TRBJ1-2, with 7 bases matching TRBD1. The CDR3 length is 16 residues. The V gene end was trimmed by 6 bases and the J gene end by 0 bases; junction bases not matched to a gene: 13. Germline CDR1 is DFQATT and CDR2 is SNEGSKA (reference sequence). The CDR3 DNA reads as TGCAGTGCCCCAGATTTCGGGACAGATTCTAACTATGGCTACACCTTC. Translation: CSAPDFGTDSNYGYTF.

The CDR3 loop is CSVEEQGNYGYTF. For the CDR3, the DNA is TGCAGCGTTGAGGAACAGGGAAACTATGGCTACACCTTC. The chain combines TRBV29-1 with TRBJ1-2; D is possibly TRBD1 (6 bases). Germline-derived CDR1 and CDR2 are SQVTM and ANQGSEA. CDR3 length: 13 amino acids. V lost 3 bases and J 2 bases, leaving 10 bases between the germline ends.

V is TRBV4-1 and J is TRBJ2-3, with D possibly being TRBD2 (6 bases). The CDR3 has 15 amino acids. V lost 2 bases to trimming and J lost 8 bases, with 17 bases between them. Germline values: CDR1 MGHRA, CDR2 YSYEKL. The CDR3 here is CASSQITRGFGTQYF. The CDR3 nucleotides read TGCGCCAGCAGCCAAATCACACGGGGGTTCGGTACGCAGTATTTT.

V and J are TRBV11-1 and TRBJ2-3; 9 nucleotides agree with TRBD2. The CDR3 is 16 amino acids. Germline trimming cut 5 bases from V and 2 bases from J; bases unmatched to any gene: 8. Germline assignment: CDR1 SGHAT and CDR2 FQDESV (reference sequence). The CDR3 nucleotides are TGTGCCAGCAGCGACGGGACTAGCCGGTTCACAGATACGCAGTATTTT. It codes for CASSDGTSRFTDTQYF.

This rearrangement joins TRBV7-9 to TRBJ2-5, with TRBD1 matching 10 bases. Losses at the gene ends were 5 bases for V and 2 bases for J; bases not matched to a gene: 8. This CDR3 region has 16 residues. Germline V gene lookup returns CDR1 SEHNR and CDR2 FQNEAQ (reference sequence). CDR3 sequence (DNA): TGTGCCAGCAGCACTCCGGACAGGGGGTGGCAAGAGACCCAGTACTTC. Translated, it gives CASSTPDRGWQETQYF.

This clonotype was observed once. V gene TRBV20-1 combines with J gene TRBJ2-7; D gene unclear. CDR1 is DFQATT, CDR2 SNEGSKA, per germline (reference sequence). The CDR3 runs to 13 residues. The V gene lost 5 bases and the J gene lost 3 bases, with 14 bases spanning the gap. The CDR3 is CSAGRTAYYEQYF. CDR3 nucleotide sequence: TGCAGTGCTGGAAGGACGGCCTACTACGAGCAGTACTTC.

This chain links TRBV20-1 with TRBJ2-3; 9 nucleotides agree with TRBD2. J was trimmed by 10 bases and V by 8 bases; bases with no gene match: 19. The CDR3 length is 15 residues. Germline V lookup: CDR1 DFQATT, CDR2 SNEGSKA (reference sequence). CDR3 amino acids: CSPGAASGTSSAQYF. The CDR3 DNA reads as TGCAGTCCCGGAGCAGCTAGCGGGACCTCTAGTGCGCAGTATTTT.

This clonotype was seen only a few times. V and J are TRBV24-1 and TRBJ2-3; D is uncertain. The germline CDR1 and CDR2 sequences are KGHDR and SFDVKD. With 2 bases removed from V and 5 bases from J, the gap between germline ends came to 7 bases. This CDR3 has 13 residues. The CDR3: CATSDSVVDTQYF. The CDR3 DNA sequence: TGTGCCACCAGTGATTCCGTTGTAGATACGCAGTATTTT.

The V gene is TRBV20-1, the J gene TRBJ2-2, with D unclear. The V end was cut by 0 bases, the J end by 1 base, with 12 bases between. Looked up from germline, CDR1 is DFQATT and CDR2 is SNEGSKA (reference sequence). The CDR3 consists of 16 residues. In nucleotides, the CDR3 is TGCAGTGCTAGAGATCCCGGAACGCGGAACACCGGGGAGCTGTTTTTT. Amino acids: CSARDPGTRNTGELFF.

V usage is TRBV7-8 and J usage is TRBJ2-3; D is uncertain. This CDR3 spans 13 amino acids. Germline CDR1 reads SGHVS; CDR2 reads FQNEAQ. V lost 1 base and J 7 bases, leaving 9 bases between the germline ends. This CDR3 is CASSLEVFNTQYF. The CDR3 DNA is TGTGCCAGCAGCTTAGAAGTCTTTAATACGCAGTATTTT.

The J gene is TRBJ2-7, the V gene TRBV20-1; 11 nucleotides align to TRBD2. The length of the CDR3 is 16 residues. Germline V gives CDR1 DFQATT, CDR2 SNEGSKA (reference sequence). V lost 1 base, J lost 0 bases, and 5 bases stayed unmatched. The CDR3 bases are TGCAGTGCTAGAGGTTTAGCGGGAGGGCCCTCCTACGAGCAGTACTTC. Protein sequence: CSARGLAGGPSYEQYF.

The rearrangement links TRBV19 to TRBJ1-5; 9 bases agree with TRBD1. The germline V gene has CDR1 LNHDA and CDR2 SQIVND (reference sequence). V trimming: 8 bases; J trimming: 6 bases; junction bases outside the gene matches: 5. CDR3 length equals 13 residues. CDR3 amino acids: CASGTGLFQPQHF. CDR3 coding DNA: TGTGCCAGTGGGACAGGGCTCTTTCAGCCCCAGCATTTT.

By its share, this clonotype is medium-sized. The CDR3 sequence is CASSPMGARTGELFF. The DNA for the CDR3 is TGTGCCAGCTCACCGATGGGGGCTCGAACCGGGGAGCTGTTTTTT. The V call is TRBV18, the J call TRBJ2-2; D may be TRBD1 (6 bases). Germline V gene sequence: CDR1 KGHSH, CDR2 LQKENI. There are 15 residues in the CDR3. Deletions cut 3 bases from V and 5 bases from J, with 13 bases between.

This chain links TRBV5-6 with TRBJ1-1; 8 bases are a match to TRBD1. The CDR3 is 14 residues long. With V trimmed by 3 bases and J by 0 bases, 1 base remained unmatched. The germline V gene has CDR1 SGHDT and CDR2 YYEEEE. CDR3 sequence reads: CASSSGQVNTEAFF. The CDR3 DNA follows: TGTGCCAGCAGCTCGGGACAGGTGAACACTGAAGCTTTCTTT.

This clonotype showed up just a few times. J is TRBJ1-2 and V is TRBV24-1; possibly TRBD1 for D (5 bases). Trimming stripped 4 bases from V and 2 bases from J, with 19 bases between. CDR3 length: 17 amino acids. Germline V gene lookup returns CDR1 KGHDR and CDR2 SFDVKD. The CDR3 DNA is TGTGCCACCAGTGACTCGCGGACACTCTCATCCAACTATGGCTACACCTTC. Its translation is CATSDSRTLSSNYGYTF.

This chain connects TRBV20-1 to TRBJ2-1, with TRBD2 identical over 11 bases. This CDR3 region has 19 residues. Germline CDR1 is DFQATT and CDR2 is SNEGSKA (reference sequence). J gave up 12 bases and V 0 bases, and 22 bases lay outside the gene matches. Here the CDR3 DNA reads TGCAGTGCTAGAGATGCAGAGAGGCTAGCGGGAGGCCGGCGGATTCCGCAGTTCTTC. It codes for CSARDAERLAGGRRIPQFF.

The J gene is TRBJ2-3, the V gene TRBV18; 9 bases match TRBD1. This CDR3 region has 15 residues. After removal of 2 bases from V and 3 bases from J, the junction contained 3 bases not matched to a gene. Germline CDR1 KGHSH, CDR2 LQKENI. The CDR3 spells CASSPKDRGTDTQYF. The CDR3 bases are TGTGCCAGCTCACCAAAAGACAGGGGGACAGATACGCAGTATTTT.

In this sample, this clonotype turned up a few times. This sequence joins TRBV6-5 and TRBJ2-7; 7 bases align to TRBD2. There are 14 residues in the CDR3. V was pared by 2 bases and J by 3 bases, with 4 bases of the junction left unmatched. CDR1 is MNHEY, CDR2 SVGAGI, per germline. The CDR3 region is CASSYAGVSYEQYF. Written as DNA, the CDR3 is TGTGCCAGCAGTTACGCGGGGGTGAGCTACGAGCAGTACTTC.

This clonotype was detected only once. The chain has TRBV5-6 and TRBJ1-6, with D perhaps TRBD1 (5 bases). Germline V CDR1 and CDR2: SGHDT, YYEEEE. The CDR3 totals 16 residues. Trimming cost V 0 bases and J 7 bases, with 14 bases left between them. DNA of the CDR3: TGTGCCAGCAGCTTGGTGGGGGGAAGAACGAATTCACCCCTCCACTTT. As protein: CASSLVGGRTNSPLHF. The variable domain in full, with the rest retrieved from reference TRBV5-6 and TRBJ1-6, is DAGVTQSPTHLIKTRGQQVTLRCSPKSGHDTVSWYQQALGQGPQFIFQYYEEEERQRGNFPDRFSGHQFPNYSSELNVNALLLGDSALYLCASSLVGGRTNSPLHFGNGTRLTVT.

This rearrangement joins TRBV24-1 to TRBJ2-3, with TRBD2 matching over 14 bases. Trimming took 6 bases from V and 6 from J; bases not matched to a gene: 10. Germline V gene lookup returns CDR1 KGHDR and CDR2 SFDVKD. This CDR3 region has 17 residues. CDR3 residues: CATSPAGLAGVRDTQYF. The DNA for the CDR3 is TGTGCCACCAGTCCCGCGGGACTAGCGGGAGTAAGGGATACGCAGTATTTT.

The chain couples TRBV20-1 to TRBJ2-7; D is perhaps TRBD2 (6 bases). The CDR3 loop spans 13 amino acids. Trimming shortened V by 0 bases and J by 2 bases, and 8 bases separated the two germline ends. Germline CDR1 and CDR2: DFQATT and SNEGSKA (reference sequence). The CDR3 DNA sequence: TGCAGTGCTAGAGAACTAGCCGCCTACGAGCAGTACTTC. Translation gives CSARELAAYEQYF.

The V gene is TRBV20-1, the J gene TRBJ2-1; 10 nucleotides line up with TRBD2. J lost 9 bases, V lost 3 bases, and 5 bases had no gene match. The CDR3 has 13 amino acids. The germline V gene encodes CDR1 DFQATT and CDR2 SNEGSKA (reference sequence). In nucleotides, the CDR3 is TGCAGTGCTAGCTCGCTAGCGGGAGTTGAGCAGTTCTTC. It specifies CSASSLAGVEQFF.